The next 11 T cell receptor beta chains were all read from a single sample in a study of T cells expressing NK-cell markers. Reanalyzing the 5' RACE reads, TCRdb keeps one entry per CDR3 protein, without DNA. There are 150,000 or so distinct CDR3 sequences in the sample, with approximately 35% held by the top ten. Sequencing input: blood T cells: a sorted CD56 or NKG2C T cell subset, CD4+ or CD8+ T cells, or bulk PBMC T cells (not recorded which). These receptors were collected from a woman aged 50 to 65 in good health.

The V and J genes are TRBV5-1 and TRBJ2-7; without DNA, the TCRdb call of TRBD1 cannot be checked. CDR1 SGHRS and CDR2 YFSETQ come from the germline V gene. The CDR3 runs 14 residues. CDR3 in amino acids: CASSYGVGGYEQYF.

The gene calls are TRBV20-1 and TRBJ2-7. The CDR3 contains 13 residues. The V gene's germline CDR1 is DFQATT and CDR2 SNEGSKA (reference sequence). This CDR3 reads CSATQNLAYEQYF.

The V call is TRBV12-3 or TRBV12-4, the J call TRBJ1-1. This CDR3 has 14 residues. The CDR3 reads CASSLSVANTEAFF.

The chain combines TRBV7-6 with TRBJ2-7; TCRdb's D gene call, TRBD1, goes unchecked for lack of DNA. The germline gives CDR1 SGHVS, CDR2 FNYEAQ. The CDR3 is 14 amino acids. CDR3 in amino acids: CASSLGGGSYEQYF.

The V call is TRBV29-1, the J call TRBJ2-1. CDR3 size: 14 residues. Germline-derived CDR1 and CDR2 are SQVTM and ANQGSEA. CDR3 amino acids: CSVVWTILFNEQFF.

The rearrangement uses TRBV12-3 or TRBV12-4 and TRBJ2-2; TCRdb lists TRBD2, though no DNA is available to test this call. CDR3 size: 16 residues. The CDR3 sequence is CASLGLAGDTTGELFF.

The chain employs TRBV20-1 and TRBJ2-7; TCRdb returns TRBD1, unconfirmable since there is no DNA. CDR1 is DFQATT, CDR2 SNEGSKA, per germline (reference sequence). The CDR3 length is 17 residues. This chain's CDR3 is CSARPTRPGPHPYEQYF.

The gene calls are TRBV6-5 and TRBJ1-1; no DNA is available, so the TRBD1 call from TCRdb remains unchecked. The CDR3 consists of 13 residues. Germline assignment: CDR1 MNHEY and CDR2 SVGAGI. CDR3 protein: CASSYSKQGEAFF.

V and J are TRBV4-1 and TRBJ2-1; the D gene TCRdb calls, TRBD2, cannot be checked with no DNA. The CDR3 extends over 16 amino acids. The germline V gene has CDR1 MGHRA and CDR2 YSYEKL. CDR3 loop: CASSQLSGFLVNEQFF.

The rearrangement links TRBV25-1 to TRBJ2-3. The CDR3 spans 12 residues. Germline loops: CDR1 MGHDK, CDR2 SYGVNS. The CDR3 spells CASSAGRDTQYF.

The J gene is TRBJ1-5, the V gene TRBV27; the D gene TCRdb calls, TRBD1, cannot be checked with no DNA. The V gene's germline CDR1 is MNHEY and CDR2 SMNVEV (reference sequence). This CDR3 spans 14 amino acids. The CDR3 protein is CASSPGAANQPQHF.